This T cell receptor beta chain is drawn from a study of cytomegalovirus exposure and HLA in healthy donors. Notes on this clone: The antigen remains undetermined.

There are 13 residues in the CDR3. From germline, CDR1 is GTSNPN and CDR2 SVGIG (reference sequence). The V and J ends lost 0 bases and 9 bases respectively, with 15 bases between them. General observations from the study: The authors listed 150 to 200 TCR beta chains as cytomegalovirus-associated. Several V segments, TRBV6-2 and TRBV6-3 among them, could not be told apart and were dropped.

PCR amplification relied on 60 Vbeta primers (plus 13 Jbeta primers). Clones were sequenced by immunoSEQ multiplex PCR, and TCRdb holds only the in-frame ones, with some missing. The sample lists about 190,000 clones, over 60% seen once, with approximately 0.99% in the top ten. The V and J genes are TRBV30 and TRBJ2-7; a possible D gene is TRBD2 (5 bases). Sequenced: PBMCs. The receptor's source is a woman in her thirties or forties in good health and CMV-seronegative. CDR3 nucleotides: TGTGCCTGGAGTGTACCCCCGGGGTCTACGCAGTACTTC. The encoded protein is CAWSVPPGSTQYF.